What follows are 17 T cell receptor beta chains derived from one specimen sequenced in a study of T cell responses to AZD1222 COVID-19 vaccine. Using immunoSEQ multiplex PCR, the repertoire was profiled, and TCRdb retains in-frame clones only, with some absent. The sample includes about 130,000 clones, around 90% of them seen just once. The specimen comprised peripheral blood, sampled on day 0 of MenACWY control vaccination. These receptors were obtained from an adult in good health.

The chain is built from TRBV4-1 and TRBJ2-7; 12 bases align to TRBD2. Germline V gives CDR1 MGHRA, CDR2 YSYEKL. CDR3 length equals 16 residues. The V segment lost 2 bases and the J segment 5 bases; nucleotides outside the gene matches: 7. The CDR3 loop reads CASSQTLAGGFNEQYF. The CDR3 nucleotides are TGCGCCAGCAGCCAAACCCTAGCGGGAGGGTTCAACGAGCAGTACTTC.

The chain joins TRBV5-5 to TRBJ2-3; D gene ambiguous. Trimming left V 4 bases short and J 1 base short, with 10 bases between. Per germline, CDR1 SGHKS and CDR2 YYEKEE (reference sequence). The CDR3 spans 14 residues. CDR3: CASSKTERTDTQYF. The CDR3 region has the DNA TGTGCCAGCAGCAAGACTGAACGCACAGATACGCAGTATTTT.

The V call is TRBV24-1, the J call TRBJ1-2; the D is unclear. Trimming shortened V by 3 bases and J by 4 bases, and 5 bases separated the two germline ends. CDR1 is KGHDR, CDR2 SFDVKD, per germline. The CDR3 covers 12 residues. The CDR3 protein is CATSDPSYGYTF. As DNA, the CDR3 is TGTGCCACCAGTGATCCCAGCTATGGCTACACCTTC.

V is TRBV7-9 and J is TRBJ2-1; the match to TRBD2 covers 8 bases. V shed 5 bases and J 4 bases; nucleotides not matched to a gene: 4. Germline assignment: CDR1 SEHNR and CDR2 FQNEAQ (reference sequence). This CDR3 contains 14 residues. CDR3 in amino acids: CASSTGTRYNEQFF. CDR3 nucleotides: TGTGCCAGCAGCACCGGGACTAGGTACAATGAGCAGTTCTTC.

V gene TRBV5-1 combines with J gene TRBJ1-5; no definite D call. CDR3 length: 14 amino acids. Germline lookup yields CDR1 SGHRS and CDR2 YFSETQ. With 4 bases removed from V and 3 bases from J, the gap between germline ends came to 11 bases. In nucleotides, the CDR3 is TGCGCCAGCAGCGATGGGATAAACAATCAGCCCCAGCATTTT. Encoded protein: CASSDGINNQPQHF.

The J gene is TRBJ1-6, the V gene TRBV6-5, with D perhaps TRBD1 (6 bases). Trimming left V 5 bases short and J 10 bases short, with 15 bases between. The length of the CDR3 is 14 residues. Looked up from germline, CDR1 is MNHEY and CDR2 is SVGAGI. CDR3: CASSRDRLFSPLHF. DNA for the CDR3: TGTGCCAGCAGTCGTGACAGGTTATTCTCACCCCTCCACTTT.

V gene TRBV29-1 combines with J gene TRBJ2-3; D call uncertain. The CDR3 loop spans 13 amino acids. The germline V and J ends were trimmed by 3 bases and 0 bases, with 7 bases remaining between them. The germline V gene has CDR1 SQVTM and CDR2 ANQGSEA. CDR3 residues: CSVDAVSTDTQYF. As DNA, the CDR3 is TGCAGCGTTGATGCGGTTAGCACAGATACGCAGTATTTT.

The gene calls are TRBV7-9 and TRBJ1-2; 7 bases line up with TRBD1. The CDR3 runs to 18 residues. After removal of 5 bases from V and 3 bases from J, the junction contained 18 bases not matched to a gene. Germline V gene lookup returns CDR1 SEHNR and CDR2 FQNEAQ (reference sequence). The chain's CDR3 is CASSATGTAGKNDYGYTF. The CDR3 bases are TGTGCCAGCAGCGCCACCGGGACAGCGGGAAAAAACGACTATGGCTACACCTTC.

The chain joins TRBV29-1 to TRBJ1-2, with D hard to call. V was clipped by 5 bases and J by 7 bases, with 8 bases between them. Germline V CDR1 and CDR2: SQVTM, ANQGSEA. This CDR3 comprises 10 residues. The CDR3 region is CSVSDRGYTF. In DNA, the CDR3 is TGCAGCGTTTCAGACCGTGGCTACACCTTC.

J is TRBJ1-4 and V is TRBV10-3; no reliable D call. The length of the CDR3 is 14 residues. Deletions cut 10 bases from V and 6 bases from J, with 18 bases between. Germline CDR1 ENHRY, CDR2 SYGVKD. The CDR3 DNA sequence: TGTGCCACCTCCCCGTCGGGAGACTATGAAAAACTGTTTTTT. Protein: CATSPSGDYEKLFF.

The chain has TRBV3-1 (or the pseudogene TRBV3-2) and TRBJ2-7, with 9 bases identical to TRBD1. This CDR3 spans 12 amino acids. With 4 bases clipped from V and 6 bases from J, the junction kept 1 base outside the gene matches. CDR1 and CDR2 from the germline V gene are LGHDT and YNNKEL (reference sequence). The CDR3 coding sequence is TGTGCCAGCAGCCTGACAGGGGGCGAGCAGTACTTC. Protein: CASSLTGGEQYF.

This clone was counted only a few times. The CDR3 protein is CASSADRAGQPQHF. CDR3 coding DNA: TGTGCCAGCAGCGCTGACAGGGCGGGTCAGCCCCAGCATTTT. J is TRBJ1-5 and V is TRBV2; 7 bases are a match to TRBD1. The CDR3 is 14 residues long. V lost 6 bases and J lost 6; bases outside the gene matches: 8. Germline V gives CDR1 SNHLY, CDR2 FYNNEI.

The J gene is TRBJ2-1, the V gene TRBV2, with D maybe TRBD1 (7 bases). Per germline, CDR1 SNHLY and CDR2 FYNNEI. Trimming removed 3 bases at V and 5 bases at J, with 14 bases between. The CDR3 consists of 15 residues. The CDR3, as DNA: TGTGCCAGCAGTGAGGGGGCAGGGGGGAACAATGAGCAGTTCTTC. It specifies CASSEGAGGNNEQFF.

The chain recombines TRBV7-9 with TRBJ1-1; D is undetermined. The V end was cut by 5 bases, the J end by 5 bases, with 9 bases between. Germline V gives CDR1 SEHNR, CDR2 FQNEAQ (reference sequence). This CDR3 is built from 12 residues. CDR3 DNA: TGTGCCAGCAGCCAACAAGGAACTGAAGCTTTCTTT. Its protein product is CASSQQGTEAFF.

V usage is TRBV27 and J usage is TRBJ2-1, with a weak D call TRBD1 (6 bases). Trimming took 7 bases from V and 0 from J, leaving 13 bases between them. Germline CDR1 is MNHEY and CDR2 is SMNVEV (reference sequence). CDR3 length: 15 amino acids. The DNA for the CDR3 is TGTGCCAGCAATGACAGGATAAGCTCCTACAATGAGCAGTTCTTC. It specifies CASNDRISSYNEQFF.

J is TRBJ1-5 and V is TRBV28; D perhaps matches TRBD1 (6 bases). Germline lookup yields CDR1 MDHEN and CDR2 SYDVKM. The CDR3 covers 17 residues. Trimming took 1 base from V and 6 from J, leaving 19 bases between them. The CDR3 loop reads CASSLLGPGARVQPQHF. The CDR3 nucleotides are TGTGCCAGCAGTTTATTAGGGCCGGGGGCGAGGGTTCAGCCCCAGCATTTT.

The rearrangement uses TRBV5-4 and TRBJ2-5, with D unclear. This CDR3 spans 13 amino acids. Germline CDR1 SGHNT, CDR2 YYREEE (reference sequence). V was clipped by 0 bases and J by 5 bases, with 8 bases between them. In nucleotides, the CDR3 is TGTGCCAGCAGCTTGGGCGTTCTGGAGACCCAGTACTTC. Its protein product is CASSLGVLETQYF. The variable domain in full, completed from reference TRBV5-4 and TRBJ2-5, reads ETGVTQSPTHLIKTRGQQVTLRCSSQSGHNTVSWYQQALGQGPQFIFQYYREEENGRGNFPPRFSGLQFPNYSSELNVNALELDDSALYLCASSLGVLETQYFGPGTRLLVL.